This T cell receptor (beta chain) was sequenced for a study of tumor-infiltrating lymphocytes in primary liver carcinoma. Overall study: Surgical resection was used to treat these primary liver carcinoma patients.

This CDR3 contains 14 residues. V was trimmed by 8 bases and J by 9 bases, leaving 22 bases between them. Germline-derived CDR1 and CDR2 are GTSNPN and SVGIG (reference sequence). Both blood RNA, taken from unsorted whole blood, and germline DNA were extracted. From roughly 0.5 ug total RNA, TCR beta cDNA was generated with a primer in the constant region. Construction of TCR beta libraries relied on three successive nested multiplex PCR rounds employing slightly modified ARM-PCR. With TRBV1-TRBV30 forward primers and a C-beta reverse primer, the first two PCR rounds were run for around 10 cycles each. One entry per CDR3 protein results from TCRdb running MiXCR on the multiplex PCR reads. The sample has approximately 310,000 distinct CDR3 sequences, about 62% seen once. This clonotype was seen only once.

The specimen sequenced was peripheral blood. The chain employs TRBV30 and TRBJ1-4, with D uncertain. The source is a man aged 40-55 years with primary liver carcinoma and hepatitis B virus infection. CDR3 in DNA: TGTGCCGGTACCGGGCCCAAGATCGGGAAAAAACTGTTTTTT. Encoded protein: CAGTGPKIGKKLFF. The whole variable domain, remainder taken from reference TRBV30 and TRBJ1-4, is SQTIHQWPATLVQPVGSPLSLECTVEGTSNPNLYWYRQAAGRGLQLLFYSVGIGQISSEVPQNLSASRPQDRQFILSSKKLLLSDSGFYLCAGTGPKIGKKLFFGSGTQLSVL.